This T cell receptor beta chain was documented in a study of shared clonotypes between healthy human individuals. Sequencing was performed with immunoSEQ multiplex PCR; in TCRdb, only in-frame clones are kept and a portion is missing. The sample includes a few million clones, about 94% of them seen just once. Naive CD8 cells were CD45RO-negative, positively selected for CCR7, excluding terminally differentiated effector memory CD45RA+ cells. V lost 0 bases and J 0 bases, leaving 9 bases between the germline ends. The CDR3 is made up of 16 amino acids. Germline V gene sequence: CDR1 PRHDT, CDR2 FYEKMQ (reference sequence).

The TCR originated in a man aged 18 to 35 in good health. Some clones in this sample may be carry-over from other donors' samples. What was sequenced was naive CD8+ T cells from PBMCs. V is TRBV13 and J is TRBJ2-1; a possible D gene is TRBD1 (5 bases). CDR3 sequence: CASSLGGHSSYNEQFF. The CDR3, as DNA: TGTGCCAGCAGCTTAGGGGGGCATTCCTCCTACAATGAGCAGTTCTTC.